This TCR beta chain was found in a study of quantifying T cell responses using KT2 cells. Study context: cDNA was made from DNase-treated RNA using alpha and beta constant primers. The T4 ligation step was estimated to exceed 8% efficiency under optimum conditions.

This clonotype has just a few counts. V was clipped by 4 bases and J by 5 bases, with 15 bases between them. Per germline, CDR1 MNHEY and CDR2 SMNVEV (reference sequence). This CDR3 is built from 15 residues. A range of KT2-to-PBMC ratios was made using fixed PBMC numbers. The cDNA 3' end received a ligated oligonucleotide with a UMI. The first PCR ran 3 to 5 cycles with an equimolar RC1.1 and RC1.2 beta primer mix. From the UMI-ligation and nested PCR reads, TCRdb called clonotypes with MiXCR, one entry per CDR3 protein. The sample records some 43,000 distinct CDR3 sequences, 15% to 20% being singletons.

The sample taken for sequencing was PBMCs spiked with cells of the T cell clone KT2. This clonotype originated in a human donor. The chain recombines TRBV27 with TRBJ2-1; a possible D gene is TRBD2 (5 bases). The CDR3 loop reads CASSYSEGRHNEQFF. The CDR3 DNA reads TGTGCCAGCAGTTATTCCGAGGGCCGCCACAATGAGCAGTTCTTC.